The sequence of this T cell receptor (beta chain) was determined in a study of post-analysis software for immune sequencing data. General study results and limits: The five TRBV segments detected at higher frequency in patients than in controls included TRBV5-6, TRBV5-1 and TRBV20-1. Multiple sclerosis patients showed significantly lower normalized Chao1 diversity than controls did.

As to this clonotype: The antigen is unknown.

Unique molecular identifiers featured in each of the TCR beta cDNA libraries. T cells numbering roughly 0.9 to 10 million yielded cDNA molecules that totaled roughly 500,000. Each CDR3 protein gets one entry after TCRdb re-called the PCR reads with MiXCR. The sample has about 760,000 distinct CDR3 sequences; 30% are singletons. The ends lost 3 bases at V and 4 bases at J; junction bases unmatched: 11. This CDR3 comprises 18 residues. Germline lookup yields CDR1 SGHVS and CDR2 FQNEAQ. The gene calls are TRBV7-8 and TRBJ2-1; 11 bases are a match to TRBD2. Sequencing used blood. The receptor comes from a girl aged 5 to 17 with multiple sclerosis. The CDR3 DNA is TGTGCCAGCAGCTTGTTACCCCAAACTAGCGGGAGTTACAATGAGCAGTTCTTC. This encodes CASSLLPQTSGSYNEQFF. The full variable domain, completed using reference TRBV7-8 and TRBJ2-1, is GAGVSQSPRYKVAKRGQDVALRCDPISGHVSLFWYQQALGQGPEFLTYFQNEAQLDKSGLPSDRFFAERPEGSVSTLKIQRTQQEDSAVYLCASSLLPQTSGSYNEQFFGPGTRLTVL.